The rows below give T cell receptor beta chains drawn from one sample of a study of follicular helper T cells after annual influenza vaccination. Here immunoSEQ multiplex PCR was the method, and the copy in TCRdb shows in-frame clones only, minus some. The table has over 8,500 clones, around four fifths seen once. The sequencing used CXCR5- memory CD4+ T cells sorted from blood, collected 6 weeks after influenza vaccination. These receptor sequences come from an adult who received the influenza vaccine. The CDR3 runs from the conserved cysteine through the conserved F or W. The order of the fields is J gene, V gene, D gene, clone size, CDR3 protein, CDR3 DNA. The D gene is left open where the match is weak. Expanded clones get a size class; other rows say once, few or many, or leave the size out.

TRBJ2-3	TRBV7-2	TRBD2	NA	CASSLDPSGGARDTQYF	TGTGCCAGCAGCTTAGACCCTAGCGGGGGCGCCAGGGATACGCAGTATTTT
TRBJ1-1	TRBV19	TRBD1	few	CASSIGRGLGTEAFF	TGTGCCAGTAGCATTGGCAGGGGGCTTGGCACTGAAGCTTTCTTT
TRBJ2-5	TRBV20-1	NA	NA	CSATSQETQYF	TGCAGTGCTACGAGCCAAGAGACCCAGTACTTC
TRBJ1-1	TRBV7-3	NA	few	CASSVSGTRGSEAFF	TGTGCCAGCAGCGTCTCCGGGACAAGGGGTTCTGAAGCTTTCTTT
TRBJ1-4	TRBV19	TRBD1	NA	CACNDRVGVANEKLFF	TGTGCATGCAACGACAGGGTCGGTGTGGCTAATGAAAAACTGTTTTTT
TRBJ1-1	TRBV6-1	NA	NA	CASVERGGTEAFF	TGTGCCAGCGTTGAGAGGGGAGGAACTGAAGCTTTCTTT
TRBJ2-1	TRBV4-2	TRBD1	NA	CASSHGTDSYNEQFF	TGTGCCAGCAGCCATGGGACAGACTCCTACAATGAGCAGTTCTTC
TRBJ2-1	TRBV4-3	TRBD2	once	CASSQVLAGAYNEQFF	TGCGCCAGCAGCCAAGTTCTAGCGGGAGCCTACAATGAGCAGTTCTTC
TRBJ2-3	TRBV29-1	TRBD2	NA	CSVPTSGGALTDTQYF	TGCAGCGTTCCAACTAGCGGGGGGGCCCTCACAGATACGCAGTATTTT
TRBJ2-5	TRBV7-9	TRBD1	NA	CASSAGTVQETQYF	TGTGCCAGCAGCGCTGGGACAGTGCAAGAGACCCAGTACTTC
TRBJ2-7	TRBV6-1	TRBD2	NA	CASSEGLAGFSYEQYF	TGTGCCAGCAGTGAGGGACTAGCGGGATTCTCCTACGAGCAGTACTTC
TRBJ1-1	TRBV4-3	NA	NA	CASSHEGGGTEAFF	TGCGCCAGCAGCCATGAGGGGGGAGGCACTGAAGCTTTCTTT
TRBJ1-2	TRBV28	TRBD1	NA	CASSHRDRGQITF	TGTGCCAGCAGTCACCGGGACAGGGGGCAGATCACCTTC
TRBJ2-5	TRBV10-3	NA	NA	CAISEYQKETQYF	TGTGCCATCAGTGAGTACCAGAAAGAGACCCAGTACTTC
TRBJ2-1	TRBV11-2	TRBD2	NA	CASSLVGGSIMNEQFF	TGTGCCAGCAGCTTAGTAGGCGGGAGCATCATGAATGAGCAGTTCTTC
TRBJ2-7	TRBV19	TRBD1	NA	CASSLPGQVYEQYF	TGTGCCAGTAGTCTCCCGGGACAGGTCTACGAGCAGTACTTC
TRBJ2-1	TRBV18	TRBD2	NA	CASSPPLAGGLRFPNEQFF	TGTGCCAGCTCACCACCCCTAGCGGGAGGTCTCCGATTCCCAAATGAGCAGTTCTTC
TRBJ2-5	TRBV19	TRBD1	NA	CASSIRGRRETQYF	TGTGCCAGTAGTATTAGGGGGCGCAGGGAGACCCAGTACTTC
TRBJ2-1	TRBV29-1	TRBD2	NA	CSASAGGSSYNEQFF	TGCAGCGCTTCAGCGGGAGGGAGCTCCTACAATGAGCAGTTCTTC
TRBJ1-2	TRBV6-5	NA	NA	CASSNTGFGDYGYTF	TGTGCCAGCAGTAATACAGGGTTCGGCGACTATGGCTACACCTTC
TRBJ1-2	TRBV7-2	NA	NA	CASSRDRTGYTF	TGTGCCAGCAGCCGGGATCGTACGGGCTACACCTTC
TRBJ2-5	TRBV15	TRBD2	few	CATSRDGLAETQYF	TGTGCCACCAGCAGAGATGGACTAGCGGAGACCCAGTACTTC
TRBJ2-7	TRBV7-2	NA	few	CASSRGGSAGEQYF	TGTGCCAGCAGTCGTGGAGGGAGCGCGGGCGAGCAGTACTTC
TRBJ2-7	TRBV6-4	TRBD1	few	CASSDETGSEQYF	TGTGCCAGCAGTGATGAGACAGGGTCCGAGCAGTACTTC
TRBJ2-7	TRBV5-1	TRBD1	NA	CASRETGGVKGEQYF	TGCGCCAGCAGGGAGACAGGGGGCGTTAAAGGCGAGCAGTACTTC
TRBJ1-1	TRBV6-5	NA	NA	CASSQKTGGTEAFF	TGTGCCAGCAGTCAGAAAACCGGGGGCACTGAAGCTTTCTTT
TRBJ2-3	TRBV9	NA	NA	CASSVGGTDTQYF	TGTGCCAGCAGCGTAGGAGGCACAGATACGCAGTATTTT
TRBJ1-1	TRBV29-1	TRBD1	NA	CSVETGEGKAFF	TGCAGCGTTGAAACAGGGGAGGGGAAAGCTTTCTTT
TRBJ2-7	TRBV28	TRBD1	NA	CASSSPGTGTYEQYF	TGTGCCAGCAGTTCACCCGGGACAGGGACTTACGAGCAGTACTTC
TRBJ1-6	TRBV5-6	TRBD1	few	CASRSGQGRSPLHF	TGTGCCAGCAGGTCGGGACAGGGTCGGTCACCCCTCCACTTT
TRBJ2-7	TRBV2	TRBD1	NA	CASSAGTGSYEQYF	TGTGCCAGCAGCGCCGGGACAGGTTCCTACGAGCAGTACTTC
TRBJ2-5	TRBV18	TRBD1	NA	CASSPRQGGQETQYF	TGTGCCAGCTCACCAAGACAGGGGGGCCAAGAGACCCAGTACTTC
TRBJ1-4	TRBV19	TRBD1	NA	CASMPGTAVEEKLFF	TGTGCCAGTATGCCCGGGACAGCCGTAGAAGAAAAACTGTTTTTT
TRBJ2-5	TRBV9	TRBD1	NA	CASSAASGQGQETQYF	TGTGCCAGCAGCGCGGCCTCGGGACAGGGACAAGAGACCCAGTACTTC
TRBJ1-2	TRBV29-1	NA	once	CSVGVRQDYGYTF	TGCAGCGTTGGGGTCCGGCAGGACTATGGCTACACCTTC
TRBJ2-3	TRBV10-3	TRBD2	once	CAISDSSGRAATDTQYF	TGTGCCATCAGTGACTCTAGCGGGAGGGCTGCCACAGATACGCAGTATTTT
TRBJ2-2	TRBV2	NA	NA	CASSVGTGELFF	TGTGCCAGCAGTGTGGGCACCGGGGAGCTGTTTTTT
TRBJ2-7	TRBV7-3	NA	NA	CASSLSPTVGEQYF	TGTGCCAGCAGCTTAAGTCCAACGGTGGGGGAGCAGTACTTC
TRBJ1-2	TRBV5-1	TRBD1	NA	CASSRLATGEGGYTF	TGCGCCAGCAGCAGACTAGCGACAGGGGAGGGTGGCTACACCTTC
TRBJ2-7	TRBV5-6	TRBD2	once	CASSLGRTSGFSYEQYF	TGTGCCAGCAGCCTGGGTAGGACTAGCGGGTTCTCCTACGAGCAGTACTTC
TRBJ2-7	TRBV9	NA	NA	CASSVGIGGSYEQYF	TGTGCCAGCAGCGTAGGGATCGGGGGTTCCTACGAGCAGTACTTC
TRBJ2-3	TRBV27	NA	NA	CASRDRPSTDTQYF	TGTGCCAGCAGGGACCGACCAAGCACAGATACGCAGTATTTT
TRBJ1-2	TRBV2	TRBD1	few	CASSGDREYGYTF	TGTGCCAGCAGTGGCGACAGGGAGTATGGCTACACCTTC
TRBJ2-2	TRBV15	NA	NA	CATSRVSNTGELFF	TGTGCCACCAGCAGAGTGTCGAACACCGGGGAGCTGTTTTTT
TRBJ1-1	TRBV6-5	NA	few	CASSYSRESTEAFF	TGTGCCAGCAGTTACTCCCGGGAAAGCACTGAAGCTTTCTTT
TRBJ1-1	TRBV19	NA	few	CASILGEGNTEAFF	TGTGCCAGTATCCTGGGGGAGGGGAACACTGAAGCTTTCTTT
TRBJ1-1	TRBV15	NA	NA	CATSRDAGSTEAFF	TGTGCCACCAGCAGAGACGCCGGCAGCACTGAAGCTTTCTTT
TRBJ1-5	TRBV6-1	NA	NA	CASRSTNQPQHF	TGTGCCAGCAGGTCGACAAATCAGCCCCAGCATTTT
TRBJ1-2	TRBV6-5	TRBD1	once	CASSRTGGGGYTF	TGTGCCAGCAGCCGGACAGGGGGCGGAGGCTACACCTTC
TRBJ2-2	TRBV21-1	NA	NA	CASSKARQGYGNTGELFF	TGTGCCAGCAGCAAAGCGCGACAGGGGTATGGAAACACCGGGGAGCTGTTTTTT
TRBJ1-2	TRBV19	NA	once	CASSMSANLYYGYTF	TGTGCCAGTAGTATGTCGGCGAACCTTTATTATGGCTACACCTTC
TRBJ1-5	TRBV15	NA	once	CATSRDGEPQHF	TGTGCCACCAGCAGAGATGGCGAGCCCCAGCATTTT
TRBJ2-7	TRBV10-3	TRBD1	NA	CAISQGVGAYEQYF	TGTGCCATCAGTCAGGGGGTCGGTGCCTACGAGCAGTACTTC
TRBJ2-1	TRBV6-1	TRBD2	NA	CASRAGTSGGAKQFF	TGTGCCAGCAGAGCCGGGACTAGCGGGGGGGCCAAACAGTTCTTC
TRBJ2-2	TRBV6-5	TRBD2	NA	CASSREEGRELFF	TGTGCCAGCAGTCGGGAGGAAGGCAGGGAGCTGTTTTTT